This entry lists 24 T cell receptor beta chains sequenced from one sample in a study of regulatory T cells in long-lasting Graves disease. For TCR beta, libraries came from iRepertoire HTBI primers and Arm-PCR of CDR3 regions. TCRdb redid the calling of the multiplex PCR reads with MiXCR, one entry per CDR3 protein. The sample includes around 460,000 distinct CDR3 sequences, around 13% of them seen just once. Indicated time point: newly diagnosed GD, antithyroid drugs for less than 3 months. Generation of the TCR library employed RNA extracted from PBMCs. These data were likewise used in another study, on T cells in Graves' hyperthyroidism and ophthalmopathy.

This material consisted of peripheral blood mononuclear cells (PBMCs), taken at new diagnosis, from a patient treated with antithyroid drugs. Receptors were obtained from a woman in her 50s with Graves disease.

This clonotype was counted many times. V and J are TRBV5-6 and TRBJ2-1, with unresolved D. Trimming cost V 0 bases and J 12 bases, with 19 bases left between them. The CDR3 length is 15 residues. CDR1 and CDR2 (germline): SGHDT, YYEEEE. Here the CDR3 DNA reads TGTGCCAGCAGCTTGGTTGGCGAGGCCGCTATTGTGCAGTTCTTC. Translated, it gives CASSLVGEAAIVQFF.

CDR3 region: CASSISGVQETQYF. For the CDR3, the DNA is TGTGCCAGTAGTATCAGTGGAGTTCAAGAGACCCAGTACTTC. The gene calls are TRBV19 and TRBJ2-5; unclear D gene. Trimming cost V 3 bases and J 2 bases, with 10 bases left between them. CDR3 length: 14 residues. Per the germline V gene, CDR1 is LNHDA and CDR2 is SQIVND (reference sequence).

At least ten counts were recorded for this clonotype. The chain carries TRBV6-2 or TRBV6-3 and TRBJ2-7, with 7 bases fitting TRBD2. The CDR3 totals 16 residues. Germline lookup yields CDR1 MNHEY and CDR2 SVGEGT. Germline trimming cut 0 bases from V and 0 bases from J; bases unmatched to any gene: 5. CDR3 amino acids: CASSYSASGASYEQYF. The CDR3 DNA is TGTGCCAGCAGTTACTCCGCTAGCGGAGCCTCCTACGAGCAGTACTTC.

This clonotype came up a few times. The J gene is TRBJ2-2, the V gene TRBV30; 9 nucleotides agree with TRBD2. Germline assignment: CDR1 GTSNPN and CDR2 SVGIG (reference sequence). V lost 5 bases, J lost 7 bases, and 5 bases stayed unmatched. The CDR3 spans 13 residues. The CDR3 DNA reads as TGTGCCTGGGCGGGAGGGCCGGTCGGGGAGCTGTTTTTT. This gives the protein CAWAGGPVGELFF.

This clonotype was detected only a few times. The rearrangement links TRBV6-1 to TRBJ2-2; D might be TRBD1 (5 bases). Germline V CDR1 and CDR2: MNHNS, SASEGT. The CDR3 consists of 14 residues. Between the trimmed V and J ends, which lost 11 bases and 5 bases, there was a span of 18 bases. The CDR3 region is CAGHPGYRTGELFF. In nucleotides, the CDR3 is TGTGCCGGCCACCCAGGGTATCGGACCGGGGAGCTGTTTTTT.

Notes on this clonotype: A much larger clone differs by one base, so this may be a read error. The chain couples TRBV2 to TRBJ2-4, with D perhaps matching TRBD2 (6 bases). This CDR3 is 17 amino acids long. V was trimmed by 2 bases and J by 13 bases, leaving 27 bases between them. Germline V gene lookup returns CDR1 SNHLY and CDR2 FYNNEI. CDR3 protein: CASSEHIAAPSYNEQYF. DNA of the CDR3: TGTGCCAGCAGTGAACACATAGCGGCGCCCTCCTACAATGAGCAGTACTTC.

Notes on this clonotype: A much larger clone is a single base away; this may be a read error. This chain connects TRBV28 to TRBJ2-1, with D maybe TRBD2 (7 bases). The germline V gene encodes CDR1 MDHEN and CDR2 SYDVKM. This CDR3 contains 14 residues. The CDR3: CVSEGGEGVYEQFF. In nucleotides, the CDR3 is TGTGTCAGCGAGGGGGGGGAAGGTGTCTATGAGCAGTTCTTC.

This clonotype was seen a handful of times. This chain uses TRBV12-5 with TRBJ2-1, with TRBD2 identical over 16 bases. The germline V gene encodes CDR1 LGHNT and CDR2 FRNRAP. The CDR3 is 20 amino acids. Trimming cost V 5 bases and J 3 bases; bases outside gene matches: 13. The CDR3 DNA is TGTGCTAGTGGTCTTGACCCGGGACTAGCGGGAGGGCCCATCTACAATGAGCAGTTCTTC. Its protein is CASGLDPGLAGGPIYNEQFF.

Ten or more counts support this clonotype. The chain combines TRBV6-2 or TRBV6-3 with TRBJ1-5; no clear D. This CDR3 comprises 14 residues. Germline lookup yields CDR1 MNHEY and CDR2 SVGEGT. Trimming pared 3 bases from V and 3 bases from J, leaving 9 bases between. The DNA of the CDR3 is TGTGCCAGCAGTTATCGGGTGGCCAATCAGCCCCAGCATTTT. Translating gives CASSYRVANQPQHF.

In this sample, this clonotype turned up many times. The chain links TRBV5-1 to TRBJ2-2; 13 bases match TRBD2. V dropped 4 bases and J dropped 5; count of bases not matched to a gene: 5. This CDR3 has 16 amino acids. CDR1 and CDR2 (germline): SGHRS, YFSETQ. The CDR3 region is CASSPRTSGSTGELFF. The CDR3 DNA is TGCGCCAGCAGCCCCAGGACTAGCGGGAGTACCGGGGAGCTGTTTTTT.

The table lists this clonotype with a count of one. Written as DNA, the CDR3 is TGTGCCAGCAGGGGGACAGGGAAATATGGCTACACCTTC. Amino acid sequence: CASRGTGKYGYTF. The V and J genes are TRBV6-2 or TRBV6-3 and TRBJ1-2; 9 bases fit TRBD1. The CDR3 runs to 13 residues. J lost 5 bases, V lost 6 bases, and 4 bases had no gene match. CDR1 and CDR2 (germline): MNHEY, SVGEGT.

This clonotype was recorded many times. The chain is built from TRBV20-1 and TRBJ1-2; 8 bases line up with TRBD1. This CDR3 is built from 16 residues. With 2 bases clipped from V and 8 bases from J, the junction kept 16 bases outside the gene matches. Germline V CDR1 and CDR2: DFQATT, SNEGSKA (reference sequence). This CDR3 is CSARTIRTGSPVGYTF. The CDR3 coding sequence is TGCAGTGCTAGAACGATAAGGACAGGGTCTCCGGTCGGCTACACCTTC.

This clonotype has at least ten counts. The chain carries TRBV13 and TRBJ2-1; TRBD2 matches at 8 bases. The CDR3 consists of 17 residues. CDR1 and CDR2 from the germline V gene are PRHDT and FYEKMQ (reference sequence). The trim removed 4 bases at V and 4 bases at J, leaving 12 bases unmatched. The CDR3 is CASSYLETSEDYNEQFF. The DNA for the CDR3 is TGTGCCAGCAGCTACCTCGAGACTAGCGAGGATTACAATGAGCAGTTCTTC.

Here the CDR3 DNA reads TGTGCCACCCGCGAGAGGGAGGGGTTCTATGGCTACACCTTC. Residues: CATREREGFYGYTF. The rearrangement links TRBV28 to TRBJ1-2; TRBD1 is a possible D gene (5 bases). Deletions cut 10 bases from V and 4 bases from J, with 19 bases between. The germline gives CDR1 MDHEN, CDR2 SYDVKM. The CDR3 covers 14 residues.

This clonotype was found once. This could be a read error, since a much larger clone is one nucleotide away. V and J are TRBV7-9 and TRBJ2-1; 10 bases line up with TRBD1. The CDR3 is 17 amino acids. CDR1 SEHNR and CDR2 FQNEAQ come from the germline V gene (reference sequence). CDR3 DNA sequence: TGTACCAGCAGCTTAGTGGGCGTGGGACAGGGGAACAATGAGCAGTTCTTC. It codes for CTSSLVGVGQGNNEQFF.

The chain employs TRBV10-3 and TRBJ2-1; 9 bases are a match to TRBD1. The germline CDR1 and CDR2 sequences are ENHRY and SYGVKD. The CDR3 is 16 residues long. V lost 6 bases and J lost 0; bases outside the gene matches: 6. Here the CDR3 reads CAIRPDRGVSYNEQFF. The CDR3 bases are TGTGCCATCAGACCCGACAGGGGGGTCTCCTACAATGAGCAGTTCTTC.

This clonotype was seen many times. The chain has TRBV12-3 or TRBV12-4 and TRBJ1-4, with D possibly TRBD1 on 6 matching bases. V gave up 5 bases and J gave up 0 bases, with 13 bases separating them. This CDR3 spans 16 amino acids. The CDR3 here is CASSPGQFATNEKLFF. The CDR3 DNA reads TGTGCCAGCAGTCCCGGACAGTTTGCAACTAATGAAAAACTGTTTTTT.

This clonotype occurred many times. The genes are TRBV12-3 or TRBV12-4 and TRBJ1-5, with a possible D match to TRBD1 (5 bases). Trimming removed 4 bases at V and 2 bases at J, with 15 bases between. This CDR3 is built from 16 residues. The CDR3: CASSSPGGRGNQPQHF. CDR3 nucleotides: TGTGCCAGCAGTTCCCCTGGGGGTAGAGGCAATCAGCCCCAGCATTTT.

J is TRBJ1-3 and V is TRBV20-1, with 7 bases that match TRBD1. The CDR3 is 14 amino acids. Germline V gene sequence: CDR1 DFQATT, CDR2 SNEGSKA (reference sequence). The ends lost 1 base at V and 8 bases at J; junction bases unmatched: 8. The CDR3 region is CSARGAGGLDTIYF. The DNA of the CDR3 is TGCAGTGCTAGAGGGGCAGGGGGGTTGGACACCATATATTTT.

Comments on this clonotype: This may be a read error: a much more frequent sequence differs by one nucleotide. The chain employs TRBV6-6 and TRBJ2-5, with a weak D call TRBD2 (5 bases). Germline CDR1 is MNHNY and CDR2 is SVGAGI (reference sequence). The CDR3 sequence is 15 residues long. The CDR3 reads CTSSYSVEGTETQYF. DNA for the CDR3: TGTACCAGCAGTTACTCGGTTGAGGGAACAGAGACCCAGTACTTC.

The CDR3 DNA reads as TGTGCCAGCGCCGAGCAGGGGGATTTCTACGAGCAGTACTTC. It specifies CASAEQGDFYEQYF. The genes are TRBV6-1 and TRBJ2-7; TRBD1 matches 7 bases. Germline V gene lookup returns CDR1 MNHNS and CDR2 SASEGT. This CDR3 has 14 amino acids. V trimming: 8 bases; J trimming: 3 bases; junction bases outside the gene matches: 10.

This clonotype was counted at least ten times. The chain combines TRBV11-2 with TRBJ1-1; TRBD1 agrees at 9 bases. V lost 4 bases, J lost 1 base, and 16 bases stayed unmatched. The CDR3 has 19 residues. CDR1 and CDR2 from the germline V gene are SGHAT and FQNNGV. The CDR3 spells CASSSPSPTGGAQNTEAFF. In nucleotides, the CDR3 is TGTGCCAGCAGCTCCCCTAGCCCCACAGGGGGCGCGCAGAACACTGAAGCTTTCTTT.

This clonotype was observed many times. J is TRBJ1-2 and V is TRBV6-1, with 7 bases fitting TRBD1. The junction had 6 bases not matched to a gene; V was cut back by 5 bases and J by 6 bases. This CDR3 has 13 residues. The V gene's germline CDR1 is MNHNS and CDR2 SASEGT. The CDR3 DNA reads as TGTGCCAGCAGTCAACAGGGGATCGATGGCTACACCTTC. Translating it yields CASSQQGIDGYTF.

This clonotype was seen at least ten times. This chain links TRBV20-1 with TRBJ1-5, with D tentatively TRBD1 (5 bases). V lost 1 base and J lost 7, with 14 bases in between. CDR1 is DFQATT, CDR2 SNEGSKA, per germline (reference sequence). There are 14 residues in the CDR3. The CDR3 DNA is TGCAGTGCTAGAGTAGGGGCAGTTAAACAGCCCCAGCATTTT. Its protein product is CSARVGAVKQPQHF.